These 27 T cell receptor beta chains were all obtained from the same sample, sequenced in a study of T cell responses to AZD1222 COVID-19 vaccine. The assay was immunoSEQ multiplex PCR, and TCRdb's table has in-frame clones only and misses some. The profile shows some 92,000 clones, 91% of them singletons. The sequencing here drew on peripheral blood, taken on day 0 of AZD1222 vaccination. These receptor sequences come from an adult in good health.

The chain combines TRBV19 with TRBJ1-2, with 9 nucleotides matching TRBD1. Trimming at V came to 4 bases and at J to 2 bases, leaving 5 bases not matched to a gene. The CDR3 contains 15 residues. CDR1 and CDR2 (germline): LNHDA, SQIVND (reference sequence). In DNA, the CDR3 is TGTGCCAGTAGTAGAAGGACAGGGGACAACTATGGCTACACCTTC. Translating it yields CASSRRTGDNYGYTF. Based on the CDR3 plus reference TRBV19 and TRBJ1-2, the full variable domain is DGGITQSPKYLFRKEGQNVTLSCEQNLNHDAMYWYRQDPGQGLRLIYYSQIVNDFQKGDIAEGYSVSREKKESFPLTVTSAQKNPTAFYLCASSRRTGDNYGYTFGSGTRLTVV.

J is TRBJ1-1 and V is TRBV6-5; 11 nucleotides line up with TRBD1. Germline-derived CDR1 and CDR2 are MNHEY and SVGAGI. CDR3 size: 15 residues. V dropped 0 bases and J dropped 4; count of bases not matched to a gene: 1. The CDR3 nucleotides read TGTGCCAGCAGTTACTCTGGGACAGGGGGCACTGAAGCTTTCTTT. Translated, it gives CASSYSGTGGTEAFF.

The chain links TRBV29-1 to TRBJ1-1, with unresolved D. This CDR3 spans 12 amino acids. Germline CDR1 and CDR2: SQVTM and ANQGSEA. Deletions cut 1 base from V and 1 base from J, with 4 bases between. The CDR3 protein is CSVEGRNTEAFF. The CDR3 DNA is TGCAGCGTTGAAGGGCGGAACACTGAAGCTTTCTTT.

This sequence joins TRBV5-6 and TRBJ1-4; D not resolved. CDR3 length equals 15 residues. Between the trimmed V and J ends, which lost 1 base and 2 bases, there was a span of 9 bases. Germline-derived CDR1 and CDR2 are SGHDT and YYEEEE. CDR3 bases: TGTGCCAGCAGCTTGAGAGAGTGGACTAATGAAAAACTGTTTTTT. Protein sequence: CASSLREWTNEKLFF. Variable domain in full (rest from reference TRBV5-6 and TRBJ1-4): DAGVTQSPTHLIKTRGQQVTLRCSPKSGHDTVSWYQQALGQGPQFIFQYYEEEERQRGNFPDRFSGHQFPNYSSELNVNALLLGDSALYLCASSLREWTNEKLFFGSGTQLSVL.

The chain couples TRBV7-8 to TRBJ1-6; no clear D gene. V shed 1 base and J shed 10 bases, with 5 bases lying between them. The germline V gene has CDR1 SGHVS and CDR2 FQNEAQ. CDR3 length equals 12 residues. Here the CDR3 reads CASSLVGSPLHF. The CDR3 region has the DNA TGTGCCAGCAGCTTAGTGGGGTCACCCCTCCACTTT. Combining the CDR3 with reference TRBV7-8 and TRBJ1-6 gives the whole variable domain GAGVSQSPRYKVAKRGQDVALRCDPISGHVSLFWYQQALGQGPEFLTYFQNEAQLDKSGLPSDRFFAERPEGSVSTLKIQRTQQEDSAVYLCASSLVGSPLHFGNGTRLTVT.

The chain recombines TRBV11-1 with TRBJ1-2, with 7 bases matching TRBD1. The V and J ends lost 5 bases and 2 bases, in that order; junction bases with no gene match: 5. The germline gives CDR1 SGHAT, CDR2 FQDESV (reference sequence). The CDR3 consists of 14 residues. CDR3 sequence reads: CASSTRQGNYGYTF. Written as DNA, the CDR3 is TGTGCCAGCAGCACCAGACAGGGAAACTATGGCTACACCTTC.

The V call is TRBV6-5, the J call TRBJ1-2; D not certain. This CDR3 has 15 amino acids. V was shortened by 4 bases and J by 3 bases, with 15 bases between the two germline ends. From germline, CDR1 is MNHEY and CDR2 SVGAGI. This CDR3 is CASSWSQRAHYGYTF. The CDR3 region has the DNA TGTGCCAGCAGTTGGTCCCAGCGGGCCCACTATGGCTACACCTTC.

This clone occurred once. CDR3 nucleotides: TGTGCCAGCAGCTTAGTTAGGGGGGCTGCCTACAATGAGCAGTTCTTC. It specifies CASSLVRGAAYNEQFF. This sequence joins TRBV7-3 and TRBJ2-1; D may correspond to TRBD1 or TRBD2 (6 bases each). CDR1 is SGHTA and CDR2 is FQGTGA in the germline V gene. CDR3 size: 16 residues. The V end was cut by 2 bases, the J end by 2 bases, with 13 bases between.

V gene TRBV9 combines with J gene TRBJ2-7; TRBD2 might be the D (5 bases). The V gene's germline CDR1 is SGDLS and CDR2 YYNGEE. V was shortened by 4 bases and J by 1 base, with 12 bases between the two germline ends. The CDR3 is 14 residues long. The CDR3 reads CASSPQEASYEQYF. The CDR3 DNA is TGTGCCAGCAGCCCCCAGGAGGCTTCCTACGAGCAGTACTTC.

Only a few counts were recorded for this clone. This chain uses TRBV6-4 with TRBJ2-3; 8 positions match TRBD2. V shed 3 bases and J 1 base; nucleotides not matched to a gene: 3. Per the germline V gene, CDR1 is MRHNA and CDR2 is SNTAGT. CDR3 size: 15 residues. The CDR3 sequence is CASSEAGEGTDTQYF. The CDR3 region has the DNA TGTGCCAGCAGTGAAGCGGGGGAGGGCACAGATACGCAGTATTTT.

This chain connects TRBV29-1 to TRBJ2-2; 8 positions agree with TRBD2. The CDR3 consists of 17 residues. Unmatched junction bases numbered 13, after V lost 4 bases and J lost 3 bases. CDR1 and CDR2 from the germline V gene are SQVTM and ANQGSEA. The CDR3 sequence is CSVGTGVAGLYTGELFF. The DNA of the CDR3 is TGCAGCGTTGGGACCGGGGTAGCGGGACTTTACACCGGGGAGCTGTTTTTT.

This sequence joins TRBV7-9 and TRBJ1-1, with D perhaps TRBD1 (5 bases). This CDR3 is 12 amino acids long. The ends were cut back, 9 bases at V and 1 base at J, with 9 bases in the middle. CDR1 and CDR2 from the germline V gene are SEHNR and FQNEAQ (reference sequence). CDR3 in amino acids: CASGGRNTEAFF. CDR3 DNA sequence: TGTGCCAGTGGGGGGAGGAACACTGAAGCTTTCTTT.

The V gene is TRBV24-1, the J gene TRBJ2-5, with D perhaps matching TRBD2 (5 bases). This CDR3 contains 14 residues. V was pared by 5 bases and J by 4 bases, with 13 bases between. Germline loops: CDR1 KGHDR, CDR2 SFDVKD. The CDR3 reads CATSGRGPGETQYF. The DNA for the CDR3 is TGTGCCACCAGTGGACGGGGTCCGGGAGAGACCCAGTACTTC.

The chain links TRBV18 to TRBJ1-5; 9 positions agree with TRBD1. V was clipped by 3 bases and J by 0 bases; unmatched bases: 15. The CDR3 is 20 amino acids. In germline, CDR1 is KGHSH, CDR2 LQKENI. The CDR3 sequence is CASSPSPPGQGENSNQPQHF. As DNA, the CDR3 is TGTGCCAGCTCACCGTCCCCCCCGGGACAGGGTGAAAATAGCAATCAGCCCCAGCATTTT.

The chain has TRBV19 and TRBJ1-1; 9 nucleotides line up with TRBD1. This CDR3 has 13 residues. Trimming cost V 11 bases and J 1 base; bases outside gene matches: 5. From germline, CDR1 is LNHDA and CDR2 SQIVND (reference sequence). In DNA, the CDR3 is TGTGCCCGGAGACAGGGGGAGAACACTGAAGCTTTCTTT. Amino acids: CARRQGENTEAFF.

This clone was detected only once. The genes are TRBV2 and TRBJ2-7; 8 nucleotides match TRBD1. The V gene end was trimmed by 3 bases and the J gene end by 4 bases; junction bases not matched to a gene: 5. Germline CDR1 reads SNHLY; CDR2 reads FYNNEI. The CDR3 extends over 14 amino acids. CDR3 sequence (DNA): TGTGCCAGCAGTGAGGACAGGGCCTTTTACGAGCAGTACTTC. Translating it yields CASSEDRAFYEQYF.

The J gene is TRBJ2-2, the V gene TRBV7-2; D gene uncertain. The V end was cut by 9 bases, the J end by 3 bases, with 14 bases between. Germline CDR1 is SGHTA and CDR2 is FQGNSA. This CDR3 region has 14 residues. Written as DNA, the CDR3 is TGTGCCAGTCGTGGTAGTTGGGACACCGGGGAGCTGTTTTTT. This translates into CASRGSWDTGELFF.

The chain carries TRBV27 and TRBJ1-6, with 8 bases lining up with TRBD1. V lost 5 bases and J lost 9; bases outside the gene matches: 6. Germline V gives CDR1 MNHEY, CDR2 SMNVEV (reference sequence). The CDR3 consists of 14 residues. CDR3: CASSKDRVGSPLHF. The DNA of the CDR3 is TGTGCCAGCAGTAAGGACAGGGTAGGTTCACCCCTCCACTTT.

This chain uses TRBV6-5 with TRBJ1-3; D is uncertain. Germline V CDR1 and CDR2: MNHEY, SVGAGI. The CDR3 extends over 13 amino acids. V was clipped by 2 bases and J by 4 bases, with 6 bases between them. The DNA of the CDR3 is TGTGCCAGCAGTTACAGGGCCGGAAACACCATATATTTT. Residues: CASSYRAGNTIYF.

This chain links TRBV9 with TRBJ2-5, with TRBD1 as a possible D gene (5 bases). V was pared by 4 bases and J by 2 bases, with 18 bases between. The germline gives CDR1 SGDLS, CDR2 YYNGEE. This CDR3 region has 16 residues. The DNA of the CDR3 is TGTGCCAGCAGCACGGGTGGGGCAGGCCTTCAAGAGACCCAGTACTTC. Its protein is CASSTGGAGLQETQYF.

The chain links TRBV18 to TRBJ1-5; D is unresolved. CDR1 is KGHSH and CDR2 is LQKENI in the germline V gene. Deletions cut 4 bases from V and 4 bases from J, with 14 bases between. The CDR3 contains 15 residues. This CDR3 is CASSQLGGENQPQHF. Here the CDR3 DNA reads TGTGCCAGCTCACAACTCGGCGGTGAGAATCAGCCCCAGCATTTT.

The chain's CDR3 is CASSQARGGRVPGELFF. The DNA for the CDR3 is TGCGCCAGCAGCCAAGCTCGGGGGGGCAGGGTCCCCGGGGAGCTGTTTTTT. The rearrangement links TRBV4-3 to TRBJ2-2; 8 bases agree with TRBD2. The CDR3 loop spans 17 amino acids. V shed 1 base and J 6 bases; nucleotides not matched to a gene: 10. The germline gives CDR1 LGHNA, CDR2 YSLEER.

The rearrangement uses TRBV9 and TRBJ2-3; D is unresolved. Per germline, CDR1 SGDLS and CDR2 YYNGEE. Trimming removed 4 bases at V and 6 bases at J, with 6 bases between. This CDR3 is built from 11 residues. CDR3 residues: CASSTGDTQYF. The CDR3 DNA reads TGTGCCAGCAGCACTGGGGATACGCAGTATTTT.

The genes are TRBV12-5 and TRBJ2-4; possibly TRBD1 for D (5 bases). V lost 2 bases and J lost 0, with 8 bases in between. This CDR3 has 15 amino acids. Germline loops: CDR1 LGHNT, CDR2 FRNRAP. CDR3 nucleotide sequence: TGTGCTAGTGGTTTGTACCAGGGAGCCAAAAACATTCAGTACTTC. It codes for CASGLYQGAKNIQYF.

The chain recombines TRBV2 with TRBJ1-4; tentatively, D is TRBD1 (5 bases). The CDR3 contains 12 residues. Germline V CDR1 and CDR2: SNHLY, FYNNEI. Trimming took off 7 bases at V and 6 bases at J, with 9 bases between the two ends. The chain's CDR3 is CASTGQYEKLFF. The CDR3 bases are TGTGCCAGCACCGGACAATATGAAAAACTGTTTTTT.

The V call is TRBV28, the J call TRBJ1-5; 9 bases line up with TRBD1. CDR3 length: 14 amino acids. Germline-derived CDR1 and CDR2 are MDHEN and SYDVKM. J was trimmed by 3 bases and V by 9 bases; bases with no gene match: 6. The CDR3 nucleotides read TGTGCCAGTACAGGGGGCGGGAACAATCAGCCCCAGCATTTT. Translated, it gives CASTGGGNNQPQHF.

This sequence joins TRBV5-1 and TRBJ1-6; D is undetermined. V lost 0 bases, J lost 10 bases, and 11 bases lay in between. The length of the CDR3 is 14 residues. Germline V gene sequence: CDR1 SGHRS, CDR2 YFSETQ. Written as DNA, the CDR3 is TGCGCCAGCAGCTTGGGGGAGGGTCGCTCACCCCTCCACTTT. Protein: CASSLGEGRSPLHF.